This T cell receptor beta chain derives from a study of CD4+ T cells in melanoma. General study points: CD8+ T cell, macrophage and B cell function reportedly correlated with neoantigen-specific CD4+ T cells.

On this clone: Its target is not known.

CDR3 length: 14 amino acids. V was cut by 6 bases and J by 0 bases, with 12 bases left in between. Germline CDR1 is KGHSH and CDR2 is LQKENI. Libraries were prepared by immunoSEQ multiplex PCR; TCRdb keeps only in-frame clonotypes and omits some of them. The repertoire consists of over 14,000 clones, with 63% occurring once and the leading ten covering 15% to 17%. The TCR sequence derives from a human donor with melanoma. Material for sequencing was cells from a culture (not recorded whether cultured in vitro). The chain carries TRBV18 and TRBJ2-7; D gene unclear. The CDR3 sequence: CASSEGPISYEQYF. CDR3 in DNA: TGTGCCAGCTCGGAAGGACCGATCTCCTACGAGCAGTACTTC.